The subject of this entry is one T cell receptor (beta chain). There are 12 residues in the CDR3. V lost 5 bases to trimming and J lost 6 bases, with 5 bases between them. The sample originates from a study of blood T cell repertoires in COVID-19. The overall study: The study drew acute and convalescent COVID-19 samples from the United States, Italy and Spain. T cells, B-cell-depleted T cells, or PBMCs supplied cDNA or gDNA.

Authors' analysis steps: Reference gene primer amplification gave nucleated cell count estimates. Produced via immunoSEQ multiplex PCR; TCRdb's table is partial and in-frame only. V and J calls and clone size are copied from that table; D and trimming were computed from the DNA. The repertoire holds approximately 200,000 clones, with 65% to 90% as singletons. The J gene is TRBJ1-6, the V gene TRBV12-3 or TRBV12-4; D is ambiguous. The clonotype comes from a man aged 45-65 years with acute or convalescent COVID-19. The sample taken for sequencing was peripheral blood. Written as DNA, the CDR3 is TGTGCCAGCAGTGAGGGTAATTCACCCCTCCACTTT. This codes for CASSEGNSPLHF.